These 21 T cell receptor beta chains were sequenced from one sample in a study of shared T cell receptors in the human thymus. Sequenced by immunoSEQ multiplex PCR; TCRdb stores in-frame clones only, minus some. The table lists about 380,000 clones, approximately 95% of them singletons. The sequencing sample was made of thymocytes. Every receptor here comes from a human donor.

V is TRBV6-1 and J is TRBJ2-5; 7 bases fit TRBD1. The germline V gene encodes CDR1 MNHNS and CDR2 SASEGT. Trimming took 10 bases from V and 2 from J; bases not matched to a gene: 10. There are 14 residues in the CDR3. The CDR3 is CATHLRGPQETQYF. Written as DNA, the CDR3 is TGTGCCACCCATTTAAGGGGGCCACAAGAGACCCAGTACTTC.

V is TRBV28 and J is TRBJ2-5; 7 bases line up with TRBD2. The germline gives CDR1 MDHEN, CDR2 SYDVKM. The trim removed 8 bases at V and 3 bases at J, leaving 9 bases unmatched. The CDR3 extends over 14 amino acids. The CDR3 sequence is CASGRLALEETQYF. The CDR3 DNA is TGTGCCAGCGGGAGACTAGCACTCGAAGAGACCCAGTACTTC.

The chain is built from TRBV7-9 and TRBJ2-7; 7 nucleotides agree with TRBD1. CDR1 and CDR2 from the germline V gene are SEHNR and FQNEAQ (reference sequence). This CDR3 is built from 15 residues. J gave up 3 bases and V 1 base, and 6 bases lay outside the gene matches. The CDR3 protein is CASSLETGTVYEQYF. The CDR3 DNA follows: TGTGCCAGCAGCTTAGAAACCGGGACAGTCTACGAGCAGTACTTC. Complete variable domain (other parts from reference TRBV7-9 and TRBJ2-7): DTGVSQNPRHKITKRGQNVTFRCDPISEHNRLYWYRQTLGQGPEFLTYFQNEAQLEKSRLLSDRFSAERPKGSFSTLEIQRTEQGDSAMYLCASSLETGTVYEQYFGPGTRLTVT.

The CDR3 sequence: CASSLGQGAFKENTEAFF. CDR3 in DNA: TGCGCCAGCAGCTTGGGTCAGGGGGCATTTAAGGAGAACACTGAAGCTTTCTTT. The chain recombines TRBV5-1 with TRBJ1-1, with 8 positions matching TRBD1. V gave up 0 bases and J gave up 1 base; unmatched junction bases: 11. CDR3 length: 18 amino acids. The V gene's germline CDR1 is SGHRS and CDR2 YFSETQ.

This clone was seen a few times. J is TRBJ2-1 and V is TRBV19; maybe TRBD2 (6 bases). The CDR3 totals 15 residues. CDR1 is LNHDA, CDR2 SQIVND, per germline (reference sequence). V was shortened by 6 bases and J by 1 base, with 13 bases between the two germline ends. CDR3 in DNA: TGTGCCAGTAGGGCCGGGACTTTTTCCTACAATGAGCAGTTCTTC. Its protein product is CASRAGTFSYNEQFF.

V and J are TRBV19 and TRBJ2-1; a weak D match, TRBD2 (5 bases). The CDR3 extends over 14 amino acids. The V gene's germline CDR1 is LNHDA and CDR2 SQIVND (reference sequence). The germline V and J ends were trimmed by 5 bases and 8 bases, with 16 bases remaining between them. The CDR3 DNA is TGTGCCAGTAGTGTTGACTACGTCGGGGATGAGCAGTTCTTC. This sequence encodes CASSVDYVGDEQFF.

The chain is built from TRBV30 and TRBJ2-1; possible D gene TRBD1, 5 bases. V was cut by 2 bases and J by 2 bases, with 16 bases left in between. The CDR3 extends over 16 amino acids. Germline loops: CDR1 GTSNPN, CDR2 SVGIG (reference sequence). The DNA of the CDR3 is TGTGCCTGGAGTCCTCCTGAGCAGGGCCCCTACAATGAGCAGTTCTTC. This translates into CAWSPPEQGPYNEQFF. Complete variable domain (other parts from reference TRBV30 and TRBJ2-1): SQTIHQWPATLVQPVGSPLSLECTVEGTSNPNLYWYRQAAGRGLQLLFYSVGIGQISSEVPQNLSASRPQDRQFILSSKKLLLSDSGFYLCAWSPPEQGPYNEQFFGPGTRLTVL.

The J gene is TRBJ2-3, the V gene TRBV28, with 8 bases that match TRBD1. The V and J ends lost 3 bases and 7 bases, in that order; junction bases with no gene match: 9. Germline V gene sequence: CDR1 MDHEN, CDR2 SYDVKM. This CDR3 region has 15 residues. CDR3 loop: CASSFQGAAANTQYF. The DNA for the CDR3 is TGTGCCAGCAGTTTTCAGGGGGCGGCGGCGAATACGCAGTATTTT.

This clone has only one observation. The chain combines TRBV7-6 with TRBJ2-3; 10 positions match TRBD2. There are 22 residues in the CDR3. Looked up from germline, CDR1 is SGHVS and CDR2 is FNYEAQ. J gave up 0 bases and V 5 bases, and 23 bases lay outside the gene matches. Written as DNA, the CDR3 is TGTGCCAGCAGCCCGAAGACTAGCGGGCCCCCCACCCTAATTTTTAGCACAGATACGCAGTATTTT. The encoded protein is CASSPKTSGPPTLIFSTDTQYF.

The chain couples TRBV27 to TRBJ2-3, with TRBD2 matching 10 bases. Germline V gene lookup returns CDR1 MNHEY and CDR2 SMNVEV (reference sequence). V lost 0 bases, J lost 1 base, and 10 bases stayed unmatched. This CDR3 is built from 19 residues. This CDR3 is CASSLSTASGSVGTDTQYF. CDR3 sequence (DNA): TGTGCCAGCAGTTTATCGACGGCTAGCGGGAGCGTGGGCACAGATACGCAGTATTTT.

As DNA, the CDR3 is TGTGCCAGCAGTTGGCGCATTTTCCCTTCCTACGAGCAGTACTTC. Translated: CASSWRIFPSYEQYF. The V gene is TRBV28, the J gene TRBJ2-7; D is unclear. The CDR3 contains 15 residues. Looked up from germline, CDR1 is MDHEN and CDR2 is SYDVKM. V lost 4 bases and J lost 1, with 14 bases in between.

The genes are TRBV21-1 and TRBJ1-2. TRBV21-1 is flagged as a pseudogene. CDR3 length: 16 amino acids. CDR3 nucleotides: TGTGCCAGCAGCAGCAGGGACCACGACCGTATTTATGGCTACACCTTC. The encoded protein is CASSSRDHDRIYGYTF.

The V gene is TRBV11-2, the J gene TRBJ1-3, with D possibly being TRBD1 (5 bases). This CDR3 is 14 amino acids long. CDR1 and CDR2 (germline): SGHAT, FQNNGV. V lost 5 bases, J lost 0 bases, and 8 bases lay in between. The CDR3 spells CASSPTVSGNTIYF. DNA for the CDR3: TGTGCCAGCAGCCCGACAGTCTCTGGAAACACCATATATTTT.

The chain couples TRBV27 to TRBJ2-3, with D possibly TRBD1 on 6 matching bases. Germline V gene data show CDR1 as MNHEY and CDR2 as SMNVEV (reference sequence). The CDR3 has 15 amino acids. V lost 4 bases to trimming and J lost 3 bases, with 14 bases between them. CDR3 coding DNA: TGTGCCAGCAGTTCCAGGGGTATCGGAACAGATACGCAGTATTTT. This gives the protein CASSSRGIGTDTQYF.

The chain recombines TRBV15 with TRBJ1-4, with D unresolved. The germline V and J ends were trimmed by 1 base and 5 bases, with 11 bases remaining between them. Germline lookup yields CDR1 LNHNV and CDR2 YYDKDF (reference sequence). The CDR3 is 15 residues long. The CDR3: CATSRGGRANEKLFF. In nucleotides, the CDR3 is TGTGCCACCAGCAGAGGGGGTAGGGCAAATGAAAAACTGTTTTTT. Based on the CDR3 plus reference TRBV15 and TRBJ1-4, the full variable domain is DAMVIQNPRYQVTQFGKPVTLSCSQTLNHNVMYWYQQKSSQAPKLLFHYYDKDFNNEADTPDNFQSRRPNTSFCFLDIRSPGLGDTAMYLCATSRGGRANEKLFFGSGTQLSVL.

The chain combines TRBV25-1 with TRBJ2-7; 7 nucleotides line up with TRBD1. With 6 bases clipped from V and 2 bases from J, the junction kept 10 bases outside the gene matches. The CDR3 runs to 15 residues. The germline CDR1 and CDR2 sequences are MGHDK and SYGVNS. The CDR3, as DNA: TGTGCCAGCAGGGAGACCGACAGGGCCCCCTACGAGCAGTACTTC. Translating gives CASRETDRAPYEQYF.

The rearrangement joins TRBV28 to TRBJ2-3; the D is unclear. The CDR3 spans 15 residues. Germline-derived CDR1 and CDR2 are MDHEN and SYDVKM. Trimming took off 4 bases at V and 4 bases at J, with 15 bases between the two ends. The DNA for the CDR3 is TGTGCCAGCAGTTCCTTAGGGCAGGCGGCAGATACGCAGTATTTT. It translates to CASSSLGQAADTQYF.

The V call is TRBV27, the J call TRBJ2-1; D possibly corresponds to TRBD1 (6 bases). The germline V gene encodes CDR1 MNHEY and CDR2 SMNVEV (reference sequence). The CDR3 is 15 residues long. Trimming cost V 3 bases and J 2 bases, with 11 bases left between them. CDR3 residues: CASSLLGTPYNEQFF. DNA of the CDR3: TGTGCCAGCAGTTTGCTTGGGACACCCTACAATGAGCAGTTCTTC.

This rearrangement joins TRBV27 to TRBJ2-7; D possibly uses TRBD1 or TRBD2 (5 bases each). The germline V gene has CDR1 MNHEY and CDR2 SMNVEV (reference sequence). CDR3 length equals 15 residues. V was pared by 2 bases and J by 2 bases, with 13 bases between. CDR3 DNA: TGTGCCAGCAGTTTACGGGCAGGGACCCCCTACGAGCAGTACTTC. Translation gives CASSLRAGTPYEQYF.

This clone came up once. The chain links TRBV7-6 to TRBJ2-1, with 7 positions matching TRBD1. Losses at the gene ends were 5 bases for V and 2 bases for J; bases not matched to a gene: 3. Germline values: CDR1 SGHVS, CDR2 FNYEAQ. CDR3 length equals 14 residues. DNA for the CDR3: TGTGCCAGCAGCGTCCAGGGGGCCTACAATGAGCAGTTCTTC. This translates into CASSVQGAYNEQFF.

The chain employs TRBV28 and TRBJ2-1; 12 positions match TRBD2. The CDR3 is 15 amino acids. Per germline, CDR1 MDHEN and CDR2 SYDVKM. The V segment lost 0 bases and the J segment 7 bases; nucleotides outside the gene matches: 1. CDR3 loop: CASSLWLAGGNEQFF. CDR3 nucleotides: TGTGCCAGCAGTTTATGGCTAGCGGGAGGGAATGAGCAGTTCTTC.